Presented here are 2 T cell receptor beta chains from one specimen sequenced in a study of T cells expressing NK-cell markers. From its re-call of the 5' RACE reads, TCRdb lists each CDR3 protein once, without DNA. The listing records a few hundred thousand distinct CDR3 sequences. The material sequenced was blood T cells: a sorted CD56 or NKG2C T cell subset, CD4+ or CD8+ T cells, or bulk PBMC T cells (not recorded which). These receptors all come from a man aged 18-69 years in good health.

This chain uses TRBV10-3 with TRBJ1-1. This CDR3 is 12 amino acids long. Per germline, CDR1 ENHRY and CDR2 SYGVKD. The CDR3 here is CAISGNSNEAFF.

V is TRBV7-8 and J is TRBJ1-5. The CDR3 sequence is 16 residues long. Germline assignment: CDR1 SGHVS and CDR2 FQNEAQ. CDR3 sequence reads: CASSLAAGLLNQPQHF.